Below, one TCR beta chain is given with its context. This table comes from immunoSEQ multiplex PCR, and its TCRdb copy is limited to in-frame clones, with some not included. This table has 65,000 to 85,000 clones, more than 95% appearing once. The entry originates in a study of technical replicates of blood from a few donors. The CDR3 length is 16 residues. The V and J ends lost 2 bases and 2 bases, in that order; junction bases with no gene match: 6. Germline values: CDR1 SGHTA, CDR2 FQGTGA. The clonotype originates from a human donor in good health. The rearrangement uses TRBV7-3 and TRBJ2-3; 8 bases fit TRBD1. Sequencing used T cells isolated from PBMCs. This CDR3 reads CASSLWTGQATDTQYF. In DNA, the CDR3 is TGTGCCAGCAGCTTATGGACGGGACAGGCCACAGATACGCAGTATTTT.